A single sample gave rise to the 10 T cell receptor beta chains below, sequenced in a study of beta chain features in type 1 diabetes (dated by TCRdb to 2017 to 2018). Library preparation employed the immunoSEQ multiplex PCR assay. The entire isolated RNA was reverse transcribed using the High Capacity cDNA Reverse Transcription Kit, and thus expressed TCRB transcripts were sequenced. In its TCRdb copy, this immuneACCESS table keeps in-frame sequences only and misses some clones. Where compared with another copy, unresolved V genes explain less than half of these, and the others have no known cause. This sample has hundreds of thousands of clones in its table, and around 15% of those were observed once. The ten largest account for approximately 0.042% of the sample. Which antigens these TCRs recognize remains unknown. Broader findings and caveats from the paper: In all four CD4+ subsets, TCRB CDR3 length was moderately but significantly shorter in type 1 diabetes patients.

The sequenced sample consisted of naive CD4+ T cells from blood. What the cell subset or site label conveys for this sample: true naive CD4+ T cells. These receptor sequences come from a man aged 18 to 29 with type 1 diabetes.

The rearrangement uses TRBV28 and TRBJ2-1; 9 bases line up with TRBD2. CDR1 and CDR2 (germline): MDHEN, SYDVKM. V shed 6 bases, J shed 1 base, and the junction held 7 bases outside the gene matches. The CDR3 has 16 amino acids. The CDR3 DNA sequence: TGTGCCAGCAGCTCTATAGCGGGGGTTTCCTACAATGAGCAGTTCTTC. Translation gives CASSSIAGVSYNEQFF. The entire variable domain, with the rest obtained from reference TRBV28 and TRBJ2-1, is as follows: DVKVTQSSRYLVKRTGEKVFLECVQDMDHENMFWYRQDPGLGLRLIYFSYDVKMKEKGDIPEGYSVSREKKERFSLILESASTNQTSMYLCASSSIAGVSYNEQFFGPGTRLTVL.

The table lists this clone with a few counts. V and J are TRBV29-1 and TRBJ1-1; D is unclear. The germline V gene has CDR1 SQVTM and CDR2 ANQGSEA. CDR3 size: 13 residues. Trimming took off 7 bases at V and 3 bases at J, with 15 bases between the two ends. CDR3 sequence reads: CSGYGRYYTEAFF. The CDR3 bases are TGCAGCGGCTACGGGAGGTATTACACTGAAGCTTTCTTT.

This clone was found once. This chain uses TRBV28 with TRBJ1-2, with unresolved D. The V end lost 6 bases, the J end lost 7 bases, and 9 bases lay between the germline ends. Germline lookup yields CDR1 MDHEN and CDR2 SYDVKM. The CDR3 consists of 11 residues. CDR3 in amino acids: CASSKHRGYTF. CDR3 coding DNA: TGTGCCAGCAGCAAACACCGTGGCTACACCTTC.

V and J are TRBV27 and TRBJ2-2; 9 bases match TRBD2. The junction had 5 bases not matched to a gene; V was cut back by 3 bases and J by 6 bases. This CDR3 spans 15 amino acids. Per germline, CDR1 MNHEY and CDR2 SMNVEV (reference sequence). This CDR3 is CASSLYLAGPGELFF. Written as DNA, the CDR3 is TGTGCCAGCAGTTTGTATCTAGCGGGACCCGGGGAGCTGTTTTTT.

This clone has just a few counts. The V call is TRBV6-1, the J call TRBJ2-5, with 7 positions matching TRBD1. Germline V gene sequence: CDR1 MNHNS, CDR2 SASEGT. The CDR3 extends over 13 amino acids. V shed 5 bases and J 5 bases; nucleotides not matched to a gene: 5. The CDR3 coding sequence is TGTGCCAGCAGTCTGGACAGGTCGGAGACCCAGTACTTC. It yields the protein CASSLDRSETQYF.

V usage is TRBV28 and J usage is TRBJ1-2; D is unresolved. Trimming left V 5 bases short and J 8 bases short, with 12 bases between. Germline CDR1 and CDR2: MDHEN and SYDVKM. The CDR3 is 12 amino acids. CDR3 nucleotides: TGTGCCAGCAGTATATCACCACGAGGCTACACCTTC. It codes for CASSISPRGYTF.

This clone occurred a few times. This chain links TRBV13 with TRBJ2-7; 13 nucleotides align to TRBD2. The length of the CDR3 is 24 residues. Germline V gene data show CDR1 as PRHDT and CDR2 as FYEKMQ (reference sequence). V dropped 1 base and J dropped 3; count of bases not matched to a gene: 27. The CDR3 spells CASSLALRQGPVTSGGAANYEQYF. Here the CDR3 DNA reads TGTGCCAGCAGCTTAGCCCTCCGACAGGGACCCGTTACTAGCGGGGGGGCGGCGAACTACGAGCAGTACTTC.

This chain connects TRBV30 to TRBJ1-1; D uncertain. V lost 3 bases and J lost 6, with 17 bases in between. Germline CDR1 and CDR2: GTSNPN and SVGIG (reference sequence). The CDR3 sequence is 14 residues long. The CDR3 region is CAWSGRPGEPEAFF. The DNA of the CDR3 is TGTGCCTGGAGCGGCAGGCCGGGAGAGCCTGAAGCTTTCTTT.

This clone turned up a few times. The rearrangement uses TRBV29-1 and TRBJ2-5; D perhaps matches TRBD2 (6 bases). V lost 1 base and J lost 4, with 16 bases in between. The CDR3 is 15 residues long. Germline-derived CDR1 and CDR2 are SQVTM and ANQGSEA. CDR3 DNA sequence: TGCAGCGTTGAAGGGGGGGATCGCGGAGGAGAGACCCAGTACTTC. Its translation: CSVEGGDRGGETQYF.

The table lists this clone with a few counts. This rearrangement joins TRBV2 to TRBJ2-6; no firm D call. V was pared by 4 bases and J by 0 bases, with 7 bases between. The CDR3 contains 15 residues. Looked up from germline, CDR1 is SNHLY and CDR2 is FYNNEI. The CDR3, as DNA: TGTGCCAGCAGTGTATCGGGCTCTGGGGCCAACGTCCTGACTTTC. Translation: CASSVSGSGANVLTF.